This T cell receptor beta chain is drawn from a study of cytomegalovirus exposure and HLA in healthy donors. The study, taken as a whole, reports: Cytomegalovirus association was assigned to 150 to 200 TCR beta chains.

The CDR3 extends over 15 amino acids. Germline CDR1 is LGHNA and CDR2 is YNFKEQ. Trimming left V 4 bases short and J 3 bases short, with 13 bases between. Only in-frame clones appear in the TCRdb table, and some are missing; sequencing was by immunoSEQ multiplex PCR. The sample contains about 170,000 clones, roughly 90% of which appear only once. Points on this clone: Its specificity is not known.

The sample taken for sequencing was PBMCs. The chain carries TRBV4-2 and TRBJ1-5, with a possible D match to TRBD1 (6 bases). The TCR comes from a woman between 18 and 29 years old in good health and CMV-seropositive. CDR3 protein: CASSPRGGANQPQHF. The CDR3, as DNA: TGTGCCAGCAGCCCACGAGGGGGGGCCAATCAGCCCCAGCATTTT.